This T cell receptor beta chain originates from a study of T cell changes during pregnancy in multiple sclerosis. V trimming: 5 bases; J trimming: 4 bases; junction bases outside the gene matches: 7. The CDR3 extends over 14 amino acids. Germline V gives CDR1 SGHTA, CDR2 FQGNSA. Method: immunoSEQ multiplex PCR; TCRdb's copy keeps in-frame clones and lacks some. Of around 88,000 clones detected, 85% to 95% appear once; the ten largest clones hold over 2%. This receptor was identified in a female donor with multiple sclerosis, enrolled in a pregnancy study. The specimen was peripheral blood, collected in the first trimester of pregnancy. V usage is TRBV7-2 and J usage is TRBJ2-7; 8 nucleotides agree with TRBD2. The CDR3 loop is CASSPGLGGYEQYF. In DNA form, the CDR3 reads TGTGCCAGCAGCCCGGGACTAGGGGGATACGAGCAGTACTTC.